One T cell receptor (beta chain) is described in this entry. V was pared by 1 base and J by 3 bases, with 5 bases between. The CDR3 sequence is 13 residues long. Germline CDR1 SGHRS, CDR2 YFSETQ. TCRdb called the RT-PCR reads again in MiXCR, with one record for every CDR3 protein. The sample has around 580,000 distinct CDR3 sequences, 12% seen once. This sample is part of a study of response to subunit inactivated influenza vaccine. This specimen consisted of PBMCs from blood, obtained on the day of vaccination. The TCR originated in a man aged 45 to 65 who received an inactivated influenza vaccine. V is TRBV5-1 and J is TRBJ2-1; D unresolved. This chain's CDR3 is CASSLSLYNEQFF. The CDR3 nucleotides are TGCGCCAGCAGCTTGTCCCTCTACAATGAGCAGTTCTTC. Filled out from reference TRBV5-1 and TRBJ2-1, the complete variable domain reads KAGVTQTPRYLIKTRGQQVTLSCSPISGHRSVSWYQQTPGQGLQFLFEYFSETQRNKGNFPGRFSGRQFSNSRSEMNVSTLELGDSALYLCASSLSLYNEQFFGPGTRLTVL.